This T cell receptor (beta chain) originates from a study of blood T cell repertoires in COVID-19 (TCRdb year 2020). Background for the entire study: Samples covering the acute and convalescent phases of COVID-19 were provided by collaborators in the United States, Italy and Spain. The prospective study material was composed of cDNA or gDNA derived from T cells, B-cell-depleted T cells, or PBMCs. Deeply sampled blood TCRbeta repertoires from subjects exposed to, actively infected with, or recovered from COVID-19 were included in the dataset. The repertoires were released in a freely available public database intended as a resource for research on the immune response to SARS-CoV-2. The samples were drawn from the first 160 participants of the ongoing ImmuneRACE study and from 1,254 subjects provided by 6 global collaborators. Nearly every sample came with metadata listing a de-identified subject ID, COVID-19 status, age in years and sex. Where available, HLA class I and class II types were obtained from metadata supplied by the sample provider rather than from assay-based typing. Broad study findings and their caveats: How much clinical and demographic metadata was included differed by source and by participant, and the metadata was provided uncurated.

The CDR3 runs 14 amino acids, cysteine and phenylalanine included. Of all the DNA, just the CDR3 is kept, 42 bases in frame from base 1. Looking up the germline V gene yields CDR1 MDHEN and CDR2 SYDVKM. V is cut back by 2 bases and J by 5 bases, with 5 bases in the junction unmatched. The immunoSEQ Assay, a bias-controlled multiplex PCR, was used to amplify TCRbeta CDR3 regions from genomic DNA. Under the source paper's analysis protocol: Within the assay, amplification of reference gene primers was used to estimate how many nucleated cells each sample contained. Sequence reads were collapsed and filtered to measure the absolute abundance of every unique TCRbeta CDR3 rearrangement. Productive Simpson clonality was computed per sample as the square root of Simpson's diversity index over productive rearrangements. The source is immuneACCESS, and TCRdb retained only in-frame sequences with V and J called. Part of the clones is not carried over; for the studies checked, unresolved V genes explain less than half of this, and the remainder is unexplained. That table furnishes V, J and clone size, whereas the DNA furnished D and trimming. Here the sample has 77,000 or so clones; approximately 80% occur a single time. The ten largest clones take up about 6.9% of the sample.

One collaborating source in Seattle enrolled patients while the patients were actively infected and followed the patients over time throughout the course of disease. The collaborating institutions used their own protocols to collect whole blood in K2EDTA tubes. For TCRbeta analysis, collaborators shipped samples in one of three forms: frozen whole blood, isolated PBMCs, or DNA extracted from either of those sample types. A remark on this clone: This receptor's antigen is unknown. Per-nucleotide qualities are absent, and no much larger clonotype sits a single base away.

The receptor chain draws on TRBV28 and TRBJ1-1, with 7 bases aligning to TRBD1. Sequencing input: peripheral blood. This TCR came from a man aged 30-40 years with COVID-19, enrolled during active disease. The DNA reads as follows: TGTGCCAGCAGTTTAAGGGGGCATGTTACTGAAGCTTTCTTT. The encoded protein is CASSLRGHVTEAFF.